This T cell receptor (beta chain) was observed in a study of cytomegalovirus exposure and HLA in healthy donors. A note on this clone: The antigen is unknown.

Both 60 Vbeta primers and 13 Jbeta primers went into the PCR. In the authors' workflow: An analysis performed later counted 75 million to 80 million unique TCR beta chains (roughly 11 million of them shared). Libraries were prepared by immunoSEQ multiplex PCR; TCRdb keeps only in-frame clonotypes and omits some of them. V and J calls and clone size come straight from that table; D and trimming were deduced from the DNA. The table has roughly 190,000 clones, roughly 74% seen once. This CDR3 spans 16 amino acids. Germline V lookup: CDR1 MNHEY, CDR2 SMNVEV (reference sequence). V shed 3 bases, J shed 6 bases, and the junction held 5 bases outside the gene matches. Study results and caveats: With high specificity and sensitivity, the classifier reportedly diagnosed cytomegalovirus status. Researchers reportedly found TCR beta sequences accurately predicted most subjects' HLA-A and HLA-B alleles.

The TCR comes from a female donor in good health and CMV-seronegative. V gene TRBV27 combines with J gene TRBJ2-2, with 12 bases identical to TRBD2. Sequenced material: PBMCs. CDR3 in DNA: TGTGCCAGCAGTTTTAGGACTAGCGGGGCCGCCGGGGAGCTGTTTTTT. Its translation is CASSFRTSGAAGELFF.